This section outlines one TCR beta chain sequence together with its context. The antigen remains unidentified. Trimming left V 0 bases short and J 14 bases short, with 11 bases between. Per the germline V gene, CDR1 is MNHNY and CDR2 is SVGAGI (reference sequence). This CDR3 comprises 13 residues. Use of 60 Vbeta and 13 Jbeta primers characterized the PCR. The assay was immunoSEQ multiplex PCR, and TCRdb's table has in-frame clones only and misses some. The repertoire holds almost 90,000 clones, approximately 81% seen once, with 7.4% in the top ten. This record comes from a study of cytomegalovirus exposure and HLA in healthy donors. Overall study context: A prior analysis found 117 million unique TCR beta sequences from some 200 million T cells.

General observations from the study: The authors later linked a missense DCLRE1C variant to TCR beta V- and J-gene trimming. Later analysis showed most CMV-associated TCR beta chains appearing HLA-restricted. A later analysis reported that several of the most significant clusters appeared to be linked to common viral pathogens, among them Epstein-Barr virus.

Sequencing was done on a sample of PBMCs. The sequence was obtained from a middle-aged man in good health and CMV-seropositive. The chain joins TRBV6-6 to TRBJ1-6; weak D call: TRBD1 (5 bases). CDR3 nucleotide sequence: TGTGCCAGCAGTTACTCGCCGGGACTCTCCCTCCACTTT. Protein product: CASSYSPGLSLHF.